The 16 T cell receptor beta chains listed next were all sequenced from one sample in a study of CD8 T cells in ankylosing spondylitis. Findings and limits, study-wide: Apparently characteristic of ankylosing spondylitis blood was a TCR beta motif (about 8 highly homologous variants).

From the 5' RACE reads, TCRdb called clonotypes with MiXCR, one entry per CDR3 protein. The sample lists more than 600,000 distinct CDR3 sequences; over 15% were seen once. Their specific antigens are unknown. The sample comprised blood, either unsorted or a sorted T cell fraction (not recorded which). Every receptor here comes from a male donor with ankylosing spondylitis.

V gene TRBV29-1 combines with J gene TRBJ1-1; D gene unclear. CDR1 is SQVTM, CDR2 ANQGSEA, per germline. The CDR3 consists of 11 residues. Trimming took off 3 bases at V and 5 bases at J, with 7 bases between the two ends. The CDR3 nucleotides read TGCAGCGTTGATTCGTGGACTGAAGCTTTCTTT. Translation: CSVDSWTEAFF.

The chain has TRBV11-3 and TRBJ2-5; TRBD2 is a possible D gene (5 bases). CDR3 length equals 15 residues. The V and J ends lost 5 bases and 0 bases respectively, with 13 bases between them. The germline V gene encodes CDR1 SGHNT and CDR2 YENEEA. This CDR3 reads CASSRVGSDQETQYF. In DNA, the CDR3 is TGTGCCAGCAGCCGAGTTGGTAGCGACCAAGAGACCCAGTACTTC.

This clonotype has a count of ten or more. This chain connects TRBV6-5 to TRBJ1-1; 7 nucleotides line up with TRBD1. The germline V gene has CDR1 MNHEY and CDR2 SVGAGI. The CDR3 has 15 amino acids. Trimming removed 2 bases from V and 4 bases from J; junction bases left unmatched: 7. The DNA of the CDR3 is TGTGCCAGCAGTTACGGGACAGAGGCGTCCACTGAAGCTTTCTTT. This sequence encodes CASSYGTEASTEAFF.

This chain uses TRBV20-1 with TRBJ2-7; tentative D call: TRBD2 (5 bases). In germline, CDR1 is DFQATT, CDR2 SNEGSKA (reference sequence). The germline V and J ends were trimmed by 3 bases and 0 bases, with 9 bases remaining between them. This CDR3 comprises 13 residues. CDR3 sequence reads: CSASSGNSYEQYF. CDR3 sequence (DNA): TGCAGTGCTAGTTCCGGGAACTCCTACGAGCAGTACTTC.

The chain carries TRBV11-3 and TRBJ1-2; 8 bases line up with TRBD1. CDR1 and CDR2 (germline): SGHNT, YENEEA. Trimming at V came to 6 bases and at J to 2 bases, leaving 11 bases not matched to a gene. The CDR3 is 16 residues long. CDR3 nucleotides: TGTGCCAGCAGTTTTTTCACCGGGACAGGCAACTATGGCTACACCTTC. Translating it yields CASSFFTGTGNYGYTF.

The chain uses TRBV2 and TRBJ2-4; possibly TRBD2 for D (6 bases). This CDR3 comprises 13 residues. Germline CDR1 reads SNHLY; CDR2 reads FYNNEI. Deletions cut 7 bases from V and 9 bases from J, with 16 bases between. CDR3 sequence (DNA): TGTGCCAGCAATTTGGGACTTTGGGGCATTCAGTACTTC. Amino acids: CASNLGLWGIQYF.

V is TRBV3-1 and J is TRBJ1-4; 9 positions agree with TRBD1. This CDR3 comprises 17 residues. CDR1 is LGHDT, CDR2 YNNKEL, per germline (reference sequence). The trim removed 4 bases at V and 8 bases at J, leaving 14 bases unmatched. In DNA form, the CDR3 reads TGTGCCAGCAGCCGACTAATTTCACAGGGGGCCAAGGAAAAACTGTTTTTT. Translating gives CASSRLISQGAKEKLFF.

The rearrangement uses TRBV4-3 and TRBJ2-1; D gene unclear. The CDR3 runs to 17 residues. V lost 0 bases and J lost 1, with 13 bases in between. Germline-derived CDR1 and CDR2 are LGHNA and YSLEER. CDR3 coding DNA: TGCGCCAGCAGCCAAGATCTTATCCAGGTATCCTACAATGAGCAGTTCTTC. As protein: CASSQDLIQVSYNEQFF.

This clonotype appeared many times. The V gene is TRBV24-1, the J gene TRBJ2-1; D may be TRBD2 (6 bases). V was pared by 6 bases and J by 5 bases, with 19 bases between. Per germline, CDR1 KGHDR and CDR2 SFDVKD. The CDR3 totals 16 residues. This CDR3 is CATSSIPLAGHNEQFF. The CDR3 nucleotides are TGTGCCACCAGTTCGATCCCTCTGGCGGGGCACAATGAGCAGTTCTTC.

This clonotype appeared a few times. The genes are TRBV5-1 and TRBJ2-1; D might be TRBD2 (6 bases). Germline-derived CDR1 and CDR2 are SGHRS and YFSETQ. Trimming removed 1 base at V and 3 bases at J, with 14 bases between. The CDR3 sequence is 16 residues long. Written as DNA, the CDR3 is TGCGCCAGCAGCTTGTCGACCGCGGGACTCTACAATGAGCAGTTCTTC. Protein sequence: CASSLSTAGLYNEQFF.

This clonotype came up a few times. The V gene is TRBV6-2 or TRBV6-3, the J gene TRBJ2-3; 9 bases line up with TRBD1. Germline CDR1 MNHEY, CDR2 SVGEGT. The CDR3 is 16 residues long. Trimming removed 5 bases from V and 1 base from J; junction bases left unmatched: 7. The CDR3 loop reads CASSRLGQGRTDTQYF. CDR3 bases: TGTGCCAGCAGTCGCTTGGGACAGGGCCGCACAGATACGCAGTATTTT.

This clonotype was observed a handful of times. The genes are TRBV10-3 and TRBJ1-5, with 8 positions matching TRBD1. The V gene's germline CDR1 is ENHRY and CDR2 SYGVKD. V was clipped by 3 bases and J by 2 bases; unmatched bases: 9. The CDR3 loop spans 17 amino acids. The CDR3 protein is CAISETQTGAGNQPQHF. DNA for the CDR3: TGTGCCATCAGTGAAACCCAGACAGGGGCCGGCAATCAGCCCCAGCATTTT.

This sequence joins TRBV3-1 and TRBJ2-3, with D perhaps matching TRBD1 (6 bases). CDR1 and CDR2 from the germline V gene are LGHDT and YNNKEL (reference sequence). V shed 7 bases and J shed 3 bases, with 17 bases lying between them. CDR3 length: 15 residues. The CDR3 spells CASTQQKQGTDTQYF. In nucleotides, the CDR3 is TGTGCCAGCACCCAGCAGAAACAGGGTACAGATACGCAGTATTTT.

In its sample, this clonotype was seen a few times. The rearrangement uses TRBV5-1 and TRBJ1-6, with 8 bases fitting TRBD1. With V trimmed by 1 base and J by 10 bases, 7 bases remained unmatched. The CDR3 runs to 15 residues. Per germline, CDR1 SGHRS and CDR2 YFSETQ. In DNA, the CDR3 is TGCGCCAGCAGCTTGCAGGGGGCAGATGGATCACCCCTCCACTTT. It translates to CASSLQGADGSPLHF.

In its sample, this clonotype was seen many times. V is TRBV5-8 and J is TRBJ1-1; D perhaps matches TRBD1 (6 bases). Germline V gene data show CDR1 as SGHTS and CDR2 as YDEGEE. Trimming pared 0 bases from V and 4 bases from J, leaving 10 bases between. The CDR3 length is 14 residues. This CDR3 is CASSLGGGPTEAFF. The CDR3 DNA is TGTGCCAGCAGCTTGGGTGGGGGGCCCACTGAAGCTTTCTTT.

J is TRBJ2-2 and V is TRBV6-2 or TRBV6-3; either TRBD1 or TRBD2 may supply D (5 bases each). The CDR3 totals 15 residues. V lost 4 bases, J lost 3 bases, and 12 bases lay in between. Germline V gives CDR1 MNHEY, CDR2 SVGEGT. The CDR3 DNA follows: TGTGCCAGCAGTTCCCCCTGGGGGTACACCGGGGAGCTGTTTTTT. Protein product: CASSSPWGYTGELFF.